Each of the 25 T cell receptor beta chains below was sequenced from the same sample in a study of response to subunit inactivated influenza vaccine. TCRdb re-called the RT-PCR reads with MiXCR, one entry per CDR3 protein. The sample carries some 480,000 distinct CDR3 sequences, approximately 10% recorded once. The source was PBMCs from blood, collected around seven weeks after vaccination. The origin of the receptors is a man aged 45-65 years who received an inactivated influenza vaccine.

The rearrangement uses TRBV10-2 and TRBJ2-2; D ambiguous. Per germline, CDR1 WSHSY and CDR2 SAAADI. Trimming took 4 bases from V and 0 from J, leaving 6 bases between them. This CDR3 is built from 14 residues. CDR3 region: CASSVVPNTGELFF. The CDR3 bases are TGCGCCAGCAGTGTCGTCCCGAACACCGGGGAGCTGTTTTTT.

The sample holds many counts of this clonotype. CDR3 coding DNA: TGCGCCAGCAGCCGTATTTTGGACGGAACCTACGAGCAGTACTTC. Translating gives CASSRILDGTYEQYF. The chain links TRBV5-1 to TRBJ2-7; unclear D gene. The CDR3 extends over 15 amino acids. V lost 4 bases and J 2 bases, leaving 16 bases between the germline ends. Germline V lookup: CDR1 SGHRS, CDR2 YFSETQ.

The J gene is TRBJ2-1, the V gene TRBV7-2, with 9 bases lining up with TRBD2. V was pared by 5 bases and J by 7 bases, with 9 bases of the junction left unmatched. Germline V CDR1 and CDR2: SGHTA, FQGNSA. The CDR3 has 15 residues. CDR3 nucleotide sequence: TGTGCCAGCAGCCCCGAAGGACTAGCGTCGAATGAGCAGTTCTTC. Protein product: CASSPEGLASNEQFF. The full variable domain, with the rest looked up from reference TRBV7-2 and TRBJ2-1, is GAGVSQSPSNKVTEKGKDVELRCDPISGHTALYWYRQSLGQGLEFLIYFQGNSAPDKSGLPSDRFSAERTGGSVSTLTIQRTQQEDSAVYLCASSPEGLASNEQFFGPGTRLTVL.

J is TRBJ1-2 and V is TRBV28; weak D call: TRBD1 (6 bases). Germline assignment: CDR1 MDHEN and CDR2 SYDVKM. V was pared by 1 base and J by 4 bases, with 10 bases between. This CDR3 comprises 14 residues. Here the CDR3 reads CASSLLKGGYGYTF. The CDR3 bases are TGTGCCAGCAGTTTATTGAAAGGGGGCTATGGCTACACCTTC.

The chain has TRBV10-3 and TRBJ1-5; possible D gene TRBD1, 5 bases. Germline loops: CDR1 ENHRY, CDR2 SYGVKD. CDR3 length: 17 amino acids. The V end lost 1 base, the J end lost 0 bases, and 13 bases lay between the germline ends. CDR3 sequence reads: CAISEFPRTHSNQPQHF. The DNA of the CDR3 is TGTGCCATCAGTGAGTTTCCCCGGACACATAGCAATCAGCCCCAGCATTTT.

This chain uses TRBV5-1 with TRBJ1-1; D not resolved. This CDR3 region has 16 residues. Trimming shortened V by 0 bases and J by 3 bases, and 15 bases separated the two germline ends. CDR1 and CDR2 (germline): SGHRS, YFSETQ. This CDR3 is CASSLGRRATDTEAFF. The CDR3 nucleotides are TGCGCCAGCAGCTTGGGGAGAAGGGCGACGGACACTGAAGCTTTCTTT.

This clonotype was counted a few times. The V gene is TRBV27, the J gene TRBJ2-3; perhaps TRBD2 as D (6 bases). V was cut by 5 bases and J by 2 bases, with 17 bases left in between. Germline V CDR1 and CDR2: MNHEY, SMNVEV (reference sequence). This CDR3 comprises 16 residues. The CDR3 here is CASSPTGDWVTDTQYF. The CDR3 coding sequence is TGTGCCAGCAGTCCAACGGGGGATTGGGTCACAGATACGCAGTATTTT.

In its sample, this clonotype was seen many times. This rearrangement joins TRBV5-1 to TRBJ2-3; D may correspond to TRBD1 or TRBD2 (5 bases each). V was clipped by 3 bases and J by 3 bases, with 14 bases between them. This CDR3 is built from 15 residues. Per the germline V gene, CDR1 is SGHRS and CDR2 is YFSETQ. The CDR3 DNA sequence: TGCGCCAGCAGCTCCGCCCCGTGGGGGACAGATACGCAGTATTTT. Its translation: CASSSAPWGTDTQYF.

This clonotype has a count of ten or more. The chain recombines TRBV29-1 with TRBJ2-1; 7 nucleotides align to TRBD1. The CDR3 sequence is 14 residues long. Per germline, CDR1 SQVTM and CDR2 ANQGSEA. The V and J ends lost 3 bases and 4 bases, in that order; junction bases with no gene match: 6. CDR3 sequence (DNA): TGCAGCGTTGATAGGGGGCTAGGGTACAATGAGCAGTTCTTC. Residues: CSVDRGLGYNEQFF.

At least ten counts were recorded for this clonotype. The chain is built from TRBV12-3 or TRBV12-4 and TRBJ1-1; 7 bases align to TRBD1. V lost 5 bases and J lost 8; bases outside the gene matches: 5. This CDR3 is built from 12 residues. CDR3 bases: TGTGCCAGCAGTACAGGGGTGGCGGAAGCTTTCTTT. Residues: CASSTGVAEAFF.

The genes are TRBV7-2 and TRBJ2-7, with 8 bases aligning to TRBD2. This CDR3 has 13 amino acids. CDR1 is SGHTA and CDR2 is FQGNSA in the germline V gene. V lost 4 bases to trimming and J lost 9 bases; unmatched junction nucleotides: 8. The CDR3 coding sequence is TGTGCCAGCAGCTGGGGACTAGAAGGCGTGCAGTACTTC. It yields the protein CASSWGLEGVQYF.

This clonotype was counted a few times. This chain uses TRBV7-9 with TRBJ2-7; maybe TRBD1 (5 bases). The CDR3 loop spans 13 amino acids. Trimming cost V 3 bases and J 3 bases, with 9 bases left between them. CDR1 is SEHNR, CDR2 FQNEAQ, per germline (reference sequence). For the CDR3, the DNA is TGTGCCAGCAGCTTTGGGGCGTACTACGAGCAGTACTTC. Translating gives CASSFGAYYEQYF.

This clonotype showed up just a few times. V and J are TRBV7-9 and TRBJ2-7; 8 positions match TRBD1. With V trimmed by 5 bases and J by 4 bases, 16 bases remained unmatched. Germline CDR1 is SEHNR and CDR2 is FQNEAQ (reference sequence). The length of the CDR3 is 17 residues. The CDR3: CASSPLKGGQGAYEQYF. In DNA, the CDR3 is TGTGCCAGCAGCCCATTAAAAGGCGGGCAGGGGGCATACGAGCAGTACTTC.

This clonotype was seen more than once but under ten times. V is TRBV5-6 and J is TRBJ2-3, with TRBD2 matching 9 bases. The CDR3 covers 19 residues. CDR1 and CDR2 (germline): SGHDT, YYEEEE. With V trimmed by 2 bases and J by 5 bases, 18 bases remained unmatched. The CDR3 DNA sequence: TGTGCCAGCAGCTTTAAGTTAGGGTTTAGCGGGGGCCAAGAAGATACGCAGTATTTT. This gives the protein CASSFKLGFSGGQEDTQYF.

In its sample, this clonotype was seen a few times. V gene TRBV5-5 combines with J gene TRBJ2-7, with 11 positions matching TRBD2. J was trimmed by 4 bases and V by 1 base; bases with no gene match: 10. From germline, CDR1 is SGHKS and CDR2 YYEKEE (reference sequence). The CDR3 has 17 residues. Here the CDR3 DNA reads TGTGCCAGCAGCTTGAATAAACTAGCGGGAGACTATTACGAGCAGTACTTC. It specifies CASSLNKLAGDYYEQYF.

A few counts support this clonotype. The genes are TRBV9 and TRBJ1-2, with D perhaps TRBD1 (5 bases). The germline CDR1 and CDR2 sequences are SGDLS and YYNGEE. The CDR3 covers 15 residues. V lost 0 bases and J lost 4, with 13 bases in between. Here the CDR3 reads CASSVAPTDIYGYTF. CDR3 sequence (DNA): TGTGCCAGCAGCGTAGCCCCGACAGACATCTATGGCTACACCTTC.

Many counts were recorded for this clonotype. The gene calls are TRBV20-1 and TRBJ1-2, with D possibly TRBD1 on 5 matching bases. The CDR3 sequence is 15 residues long. Germline V CDR1 and CDR2: DFQATT, SNEGSKA (reference sequence). V gave up 5 bases and J gave up 8 bases, with 24 bases separating them. The CDR3 bases are TGCAGTGCTTCAGACGATCCGGCAGGGTCGAAGGGCTACACCTTC. Translated, it gives CSASDDPAGSKGYTF.

V usage is TRBV5-1 and J usage is TRBJ2-6; D remains unclear. The CDR3 sequence is 14 residues long. Trimming shortened V by 0 bases and J by 6 bases, and 7 bases separated the two germline ends. The germline V gene encodes CDR1 SGHRS and CDR2 YFSETQ. CDR3 residues: CASSLDTAANVLTF. CDR3 bases: TGCGCCAGCAGCTTGGATACTGCGGCCAACGTCCTGACTTTC.

This clonotype was found many times. This sequence joins TRBV5-1 and TRBJ2-7; weak D call: TRBD1 (6 bases). Germline CDR1 SGHRS, CDR2 YFSETQ. The V and J ends lost 4 bases and 0 bases respectively, with 11 bases between them. This CDR3 has 14 amino acids. CDR3 nucleotide sequence: TGCGCCAGCAGCCGCCGGGACAACTCCTACGAGCAGTACTTC. It is translated as CASSRRDNSYEQYF.

This clonotype was observed a few times. The J gene is TRBJ2-3, the V gene TRBV3-1, with D perhaps TRBD2 (6 bases). Germline lookup yields CDR1 LGHDT and CDR2 YNNKEL (reference sequence). The CDR3 contains 16 residues. The V gene lost 3 bases and the J gene lost 1 base, with 14 bases spanning the gap. CDR3 loop: CASSHNKGTGTDTQYF. CDR3 DNA sequence: TGTGCCAGCAGCCATAACAAGGGGACTGGCACAGATACGCAGTATTTT.

This clonotype was found a few times. The chain recombines TRBV27 with TRBJ1-6; D is possibly TRBD1 (5 bases). V was trimmed by 3 bases and J by 6 bases, leaving 9 bases between them. Germline V lookup: CDR1 MNHEY, CDR2 SMNVEV (reference sequence). The CDR3 loop spans 14 amino acids. For the CDR3, the DNA is TGTGCCAGCAGTTTTTCAGGGACTAATTCACCCCTCCACTTT. Encoded protein: CASSFSGTNSPLHF.

This clonotype was detected only a few times. The chain has TRBV11-2 and TRBJ2-7, with D tentatively TRBD2 (6 bases). Between the trimmed V and J ends, which lost 5 bases and 6 bases, there was a span of 17 bases. Germline values: CDR1 SGHAT, CDR2 FQNNGV. This CDR3 spans 14 amino acids. The CDR3 DNA follows: TGTGCCAGCAGCAACCTGGACTGGAGGGGCGAGCAGTACTTC. It yields the protein CASSNLDWRGEQYF. The full variable domain, completed using reference TRBV11-2 and TRBJ2-7, is EAGVAQSPRYKIIEKRQSVAFWCNPISGHATLYWYQQILGQGPKLLIQFQNNGVVDDSQLPKDRFSAERLKGVDSTLKIQPAKLEDSAVYLCASSNLDWRGEQYFGPGTRLTVT.

In the case of this clonotype: A much larger clone is a single base away; this may be a read error. This chain connects TRBV20-1 to TRBJ2-7; 7 positions agree with TRBD1. CDR1 is DFQATT and CDR2 is SNEGSKA in the germline V gene (reference sequence). The CDR3 totals 14 residues. The CDR3 sequence is CGAKGDRVPYEQYF. Here the CDR3 DNA reads TGCGGTGCTAAAGGCGACAGGGTCCCCTACGAGCAGTACTTC.

This sequence joins TRBV10-3 and TRBJ2-3, with 8 nucleotides matching TRBD2. Germline CDR1 is ENHRY and CDR2 is SYGVKD. This CDR3 is 15 amino acids long. With V trimmed by 6 bases and J by 5 bases, 10 bases remained unmatched. The CDR3 loop reads CAIRVSGKGGDTQYF. The DNA of the CDR3 is TGTGCCATCAGGGTTAGCGGGAAGGGTGGAGATACGCAGTATTTT.

V gene TRBV20-1 combines with J gene TRBJ1-1; 11 bases map to TRBD1. The CDR3 has 14 amino acids. Germline V gene data show CDR1 as DFQATT and CDR2 as SNEGSKA (reference sequence). V shed 6 bases and J 7 bases; nucleotides not matched to a gene: 10. In DNA, the CDR3 is TGCAGTGCGCAACCGGGACAGGGGGATATTGAAGCTTTCTTT. This encodes CSAQPGQGDIEAFF.